The 18 T cell receptor beta chains listed next were all sequenced from one sample in a study of OX40 agonist ivuxolimab in advanced cancers. Measured with immunoSEQ multiplex PCR; TCRdb has only the in-frame clones, and not every one. Of approximately 71,000 clones in the sample, approximately 94% were seen once. This sample comprised CD4+ or CD8+ T cells sorted from blood, obtained in a trial of the OX40 agonist ivuxolimab. The origin of the receptors is an adult with an advanced solid tumor such as melanoma, head and neck, liver or kidney cancer.

The rearrangement uses TRBV5-4 and TRBJ2-1; tentative D call: TRBD2 (6 bases). This CDR3 has 17 residues. Germline-derived CDR1 and CDR2 are SGHNT and YYREEE (reference sequence). V shed 3 bases and J shed 2 bases, with 18 bases lying between them. The CDR3 DNA reads TGTGCCAGCAGCTCAACCCCGATGGAGGGAGCCTACAATGAGCAGTTCTTC. This gives the protein CASSSTPMEGAYNEQFF.

The chain employs TRBV9 and TRBJ1-2, with 9 bases fitting TRBD1. With 3 bases clipped from V and 5 bases from J, the junction kept 5 bases outside the gene matches. There are 14 residues in the CDR3. Germline CDR1 and CDR2: SGDLS and YYNGEE. In DNA, the CDR3 is TGTGCCAGCAGCGCGGGACAGGGATCTTATGGCTACACCTTC. This codes for CASSAGQGSYGYTF.

The chain recombines TRBV2 with TRBJ1-5; no clear D gene. CDR3 size: 15 residues. Germline loops: CDR1 SNHLY, CDR2 FYNNEI. Trimming shortened V by 0 bases and J by 5 bases, and 11 bases separated the two germline ends. The chain's CDR3 is CASSEATSLHQPQHF. The CDR3 region has the DNA TGTGCCAGCAGTGAAGCGACCAGCTTACATCAGCCCCAGCATTTT. Based on the CDR3 plus reference TRBV2 and TRBJ1-5, the full variable domain is EPEVTQTPSHQVTQMGQEVILRCVPISNHLYFYWYRQILGQKVEFLVSFYNNEISEKSEIFDDQFSVERPDGSNFTLKIRSTKLEDSAMYFCASSEATSLHQPQHFGDGTRLSIL.

V gene TRBV18 combines with J gene TRBJ2-7; TRBD2 might be the D (5 bases). Germline CDR1 reads KGHSH; CDR2 reads LQKENI. This CDR3 is built from 14 residues. The V and J ends lost 0 bases and 2 bases respectively, with 8 bases between them. The CDR3, as DNA: TGTGCCAGCTCACCACCGGAGGTTCCCTACGAGCAGTACTTC. Amino acids: CASSPPEVPYEQYF.

The V and J genes are TRBV29-1 and TRBJ2-7; D perhaps matches TRBD1 (5 bases). V dropped 4 bases and J dropped 4 bases, with 20 bases sitting between them. The CDR3 loop spans 15 amino acids. Germline CDR1 SQVTM, CDR2 ANQGSEA. The CDR3 reads CSVAGLGRLIYEQYF. The DNA of the CDR3 is TGCAGCGTTGCAGGGTTAGGGCGGCTGATTTACGAGCAGTACTTC.

V gene TRBV18 combines with J gene TRBJ2-3, with TRBD1 matching 9 bases. The length of the CDR3 is 15 residues. CDR1 and CDR2 from the germline V gene are KGHSH and LQKENI. The trim removed 4 bases at V and 2 bases at J, leaving 4 bases unmatched. This chain's CDR3 is CASSLGQGYTDTQYF. DNA for the CDR3: TGTGCCAGCTCACTTGGACAGGGGTACACAGATACGCAGTATTTT.

This chain joins TRBV15 and TRBJ2-1, with D tentatively TRBD1 (6 bases). Trimming cost V 0 bases and J 3 bases, with 12 bases left between them. CDR1 and CDR2 from the germline V gene are LNHNV and YYDKDF (reference sequence). This CDR3 has 16 amino acids. The DNA for the CDR3 is TGTGCCACCAGCAGAGATTGGGGGCTTAACTACAATGAGCAGTTCTTC. Translation gives CATSRDWGLNYNEQFF. Together with reference TRBV15 and TRBJ2-1, the CDR3 gives the full variable domain: DAMVIQNPRYQVTQFGKPVTLSCSQTLNHNVMYWYQQKSSQAPKLLFHYYDKDFNNEADTPDNFQSRRPNTSFCFLDIRSPGLGDTAMYLCATSRDWGLNYNEQFFGPGTRLTVL.

The V gene is TRBV6-4, the J gene TRBJ1-2, with D maybe TRBD1 (5 bases). The germline V and J ends were trimmed by 4 bases and 1 base, with 10 bases remaining between them. Germline V gives CDR1 MRHNA, CDR2 SNTAGT. CDR3 size: 14 residues. In DNA form, the CDR3 reads TGTGCCAGCAGTGCGGGGGTCGGTAACTATGGCTACACCTTC. The encoded protein is CASSAGVGNYGYTF.

This chain links TRBV6-5 with TRBJ2-7; possibly TRBD2 for D (5 bases). CDR3 size: 15 residues. From germline, CDR1 is MNHEY and CDR2 SVGAGI. V lost 3 bases and J lost 3, with 15 bases in between. As DNA, the CDR3 is TGTGCCAGCAGTTATGGAGGCGGGTTCGTCTACGAGCAGTACTTC. Encoded protein: CASSYGGGFVYEQYF.

V usage is TRBV4-1 and J usage is TRBJ2-7; 8 bases are shared with TRBD2. The germline gives CDR1 MGHRA, CDR2 YSYEKL. This CDR3 has 16 residues. J gave up 2 bases and V 0 bases, and 6 bases lay outside the gene matches. The CDR3, as DNA: TGCGCCAGCAGCCAAGACGGTAGCGGGGAGCCCTACGAGCAGTACTTC. Protein sequence: CASSQDGSGEPYEQYF.

This chain links TRBV28 with TRBJ2-1; no reliable D call. V gave up 3 bases and J gave up 7 bases, with 4 bases separating them. The CDR3 has 11 amino acids. CDR1 is MDHEN, CDR2 SYDVKM, per germline. CDR3 in DNA: TGTGCCAGCAGTTTGGGGAATGAGCAGTTCTTC. It specifies CASSLGNEQFF.

This chain connects TRBV7-9 to TRBJ2-1; D gene uncertain. The CDR3 spans 12 residues. Trimming pared 1 base from V and 9 bases from J, leaving 7 bases between. Germline CDR1 reads SEHNR; CDR2 reads FQNEAQ (reference sequence). CDR3 sequence: CASSLGVREQFF. The DNA of the CDR3 is TGTGCCAGCAGCTTAGGGGTCCGTGAGCAGTTCTTC.

V gene TRBV5-6 combines with J gene TRBJ2-7; TRBD1 might be the D (6 bases). Germline-derived CDR1 and CDR2 are SGHDT and YYEEEE. This CDR3 is built from 16 residues. Trimming shortened V by 3 bases and J by 4 bases, and 20 bases separated the two germline ends. The DNA of the CDR3 is TGTGCCAGCAGCTCTTGGAGTTACCAGGGGTCTTACGAGCAGTACTTC. It is translated as CASSSWSYQGSYEQYF.

This clone is a singleton in its sample. V gene TRBV11-2 combines with J gene TRBJ1-5, with a possible D match to TRBD1 (6 bases). Deletions cut 0 bases from V and 9 bases from J, with 12 bases between. The length of the CDR3 is 14 residues. Per the germline V gene, CDR1 is SGHAT and CDR2 is FQNNGV. The CDR3 DNA is TGTGCCAGCAGCTTAGAACAGGGATCCCCGCCCCAGCATTTT. It translates to CASSLEQGSPPQHF.

The chain couples TRBV9 to TRBJ2-1, with TRBD1 as a possible D gene (5 bases). V was trimmed by 0 bases and J by 0 bases, leaving 13 bases between them. Germline V gene lookup returns CDR1 SGDLS and CDR2 YYNGEE. The CDR3 totals 17 residues. CDR3 sequence reads: CASSVVPGKSSYNEQFF. The CDR3 DNA is TGTGCCAGCAGCGTAGTTCCAGGGAAAAGCTCCTACAATGAGCAGTTCTTC.

This rearrangement joins TRBV4-3 to TRBJ2-7; weak D call: TRBD2 (5 bases). From germline, CDR1 is LGHNA and CDR2 YSLEER. Trimming pared 1 base from V and 7 bases from J, leaving 14 bases between. This CDR3 contains 14 residues. The CDR3 spells CASSQAGVLGEQYF. CDR3 DNA: TGCGCCAGCAGCCAAGCCGGGGTTTTAGGAGAGCAGTACTTC.

This clone occurred once. J is TRBJ1-4 and V is TRBV4-3, with D uncertain. The CDR3 covers 16 residues. V lost 0 bases and J lost 4, with 12 bases in between. CDR1 LGHNA and CDR2 YSLEER come from the germline V gene. CDR3 amino acids: CASSQDRTGNNEKLFF. CDR3 coding DNA: TGCGCCAGCAGCCAAGATCGGACTGGTAATAATGAAAAACTGTTTTTT.

V is TRBV19 and J is TRBJ2-3; 9 positions agree with TRBD2. The CDR3 totals 13 residues. V lost 6 bases and J lost 6; bases outside the gene matches: 4. Germline V gene lookup returns CDR1 LNHDA and CDR2 SQIVND (reference sequence). CDR3 sequence (DNA): TGTGCCAGTAGGCTAGCGGGATCCGATACGCAGTATTTT. Translating gives CASRLAGSDTQYF.